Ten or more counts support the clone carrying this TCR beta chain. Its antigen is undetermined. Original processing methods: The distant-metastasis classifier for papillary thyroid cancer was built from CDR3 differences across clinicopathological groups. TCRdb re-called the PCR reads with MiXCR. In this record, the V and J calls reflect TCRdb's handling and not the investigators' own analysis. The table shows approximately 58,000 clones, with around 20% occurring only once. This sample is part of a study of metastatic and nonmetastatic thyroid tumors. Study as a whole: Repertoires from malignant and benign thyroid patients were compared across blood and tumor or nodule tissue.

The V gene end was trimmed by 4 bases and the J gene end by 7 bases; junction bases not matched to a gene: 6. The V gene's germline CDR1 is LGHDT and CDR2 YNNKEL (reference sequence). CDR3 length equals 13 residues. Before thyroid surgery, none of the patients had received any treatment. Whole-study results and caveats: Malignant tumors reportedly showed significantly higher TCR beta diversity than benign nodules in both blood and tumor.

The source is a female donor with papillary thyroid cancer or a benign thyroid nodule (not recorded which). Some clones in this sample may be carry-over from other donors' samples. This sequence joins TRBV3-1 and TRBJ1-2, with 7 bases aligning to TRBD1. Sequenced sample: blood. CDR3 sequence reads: CASSRKGAGGYTF. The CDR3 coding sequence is TGTGCCAGCAGCCGGAAGGGGGCTGGTGGCTACACCTTC. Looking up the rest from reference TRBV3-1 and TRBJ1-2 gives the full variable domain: DTAVSQTPKYLVTQMGNDKSIKCEQNLGHDTMYWYKQDSKKFLKIMFSYNNKELIINETVPNRFSPKSPDKAHLNLHINSLELGDSAVYFCASSRKGAGGYTFGSGTRLTVV.